One and the same sample provided the 24 T cell receptor beta chains below, sequenced in a study of OX40 agonist ivuxolimab in advanced cancers. Clones were sequenced by immunoSEQ multiplex PCR, and TCRdb holds only the in-frame ones, with some missing. The table has nearly 45,000 clones, 70% to 90% seen once. The specimen was CD4+ or CD8+ T cells sorted from blood, collected in a trial of the OX40 agonist ivuxolimab. Receptor source: an adult with an advanced solid tumor such as melanoma, head and neck, liver or kidney cancer.

The J gene is TRBJ2-2, the V gene TRBV27; possibly TRBD1 or TRBD2 for D (5 bases each). Per the germline V gene, CDR1 is MNHEY and CDR2 is SMNVEV (reference sequence). The CDR3 sequence is 15 residues long. V was cut by 2 bases and J by 6 bases, with 13 bases left in between. This CDR3 is CASSLIRQRAGELFF. Here the CDR3 DNA reads TGTGCCAGCAGTTTAATCAGACAGAGGGCCGGGGAGCTGTTTTTT.

This clone is a singleton in its sample. The identical CDR3 is also encoded by other nucleotide sequences in the sample. The chain carries TRBV6-1 and TRBJ1-1; no firm D call. The CDR3 totals 15 residues. CDR1 is MNHNS and CDR2 is SASEGT in the germline V gene. V was clipped by 5 bases and J by 0 bases, with 13 bases between them. In DNA form, the CDR3 reads TGTGCCAGCAGTCCTTGGGGTGGCATGAACACTGAAGCTTTCTTT. Translation gives CASSPWGGMNTEAFF.

This clone was picked up a small number of times. The CDR3 reads CASSLGQGSYTF. The CDR3 DNA reads TGTGCCAGCAGCTTAGGACAGGGGAGCTACACCTTC. The chain has TRBV7-9 and TRBJ1-2; 8 bases agree with TRBD1. Germline trimming cut 1 base from V and 9 bases from J; bases unmatched to any gene: 1. The CDR3 runs to 12 residues. CDR1 SEHNR and CDR2 FQNEAQ come from the germline V gene (reference sequence).

The chain is built from TRBV6-4 and TRBJ2-3; TRBD2 is a possible D gene (7 bases). Germline V CDR1 and CDR2: MRHNA, SNTAGT. The CDR3 spans 14 residues. V lost 2 bases to trimming and J lost 2 bases, with 8 bases between them. The CDR3 spells CASSDGGATDTQYF. The CDR3 bases are TGTGCCAGCAGTGACGGGGGGGCCACAGATACGCAGTATTTT.

This clone came up a few times. The chain links TRBV2 to TRBJ2-5; 9 positions agree with TRBD1. J lost 6 bases, V lost 5 bases, and 7 bases had no gene match. Per germline, CDR1 SNHLY and CDR2 FYNNEI. The length of the CDR3 is 14 residues. The CDR3 region is CASSMDRGGKTQYF. CDR3 in DNA: TGTGCCAGCAGTATGGACAGGGGAGGCAAGACCCAGTACTTC.

The V gene is TRBV9, the J gene TRBJ2-1; D gene uncertain. The V end was cut by 0 bases, the J end by 8 bases, with 6 bases between. The CDR3 length is 12 residues. Germline V CDR1 and CDR2: SGDLS, YYNGEE. The CDR3 here is CASSVASHEQFF. In DNA form, the CDR3 reads TGTGCCAGCAGCGTAGCTTCACATGAGCAGTTCTTC.

The CDR3 DNA follows: TGCGCCAGCAGCTGGGACTTCTACAATGAGCAGTTCTTC. This gives the protein CASSWDFYNEQFF. The chain is built from TRBV5-1 and TRBJ2-1; a possible D gene is TRBD2 (6 bases). The CDR3 loop spans 13 amino acids. V shed 3 bases and J shed 3 bases, with 7 bases lying between them. The germline V gene encodes CDR1 SGHRS and CDR2 YFSETQ.

The gene calls are TRBV5-8 and TRBJ2-1; maybe TRBD2 (7 bases). V was pared by 7 bases and J by 5 bases, with 16 bases between. This CDR3 comprises 14 residues. The germline CDR1 and CDR2 sequences are SGHTS and YDEGEE. Here the CDR3 reads CASCLRGPHNEQFF. The DNA of the CDR3 is TGTGCCAGCTGTCTGCGGGGGCCCCACAATGAGCAGTTCTTC.

This clone has more than one count but fewer than ten. The chain links TRBV19 to TRBJ2-7, with D maybe TRBD2 (5 bases). This CDR3 is built from 15 residues. Germline assignment: CDR1 LNHDA and CDR2 SQIVND (reference sequence). The V end was cut by 4 bases, the J end by 5 bases, with 18 bases between. This CDR3 reads CASSRIEGLTDEQYF. Written as DNA, the CDR3 is TGTGCCAGTAGTAGAATCGAGGGTTTGACCGACGAGCAGTACTTC.

The V gene is TRBV7-9, the J gene TRBJ2-5; TRBD1 aligns across 8 bases. Near its end, the DNA agrees better with TRBJ2-7, so the J call may be wrong. In germline, CDR1 is SEHNR, CDR2 FQNEAQ (reference sequence). The CDR3 extends over 17 amino acids. The CDR3 reads CASSPTQGAVVSYEQYF. The CDR3 DNA is TGTGCCAGCAGCCCGACCCAGGGGGCGGTAGTATCCTACGAGCAGTACTTC.

The chain couples TRBV9 to TRBJ2-1; D may be TRBD1 or TRBD2 (7 bases each). With 3 bases removed from V and 0 bases from J, the gap between germline ends came to 16 bases. Germline loops: CDR1 SGDLS, CDR2 YYNGEE. The CDR3 spans 17 residues. CDR3 loop: CASSASGGVSSYNEQFF. DNA of the CDR3: TGTGCCAGCAGCGCCTCAGGGGGGGTTAGCTCCTACAATGAGCAGTTCTTC.

The chain recombines TRBV18 with TRBJ2-7; D might be TRBD1 (6 bases). Trimming removed 5 bases from V and 3 bases from J, with 14 bases in between. This CDR3 is 14 amino acids long. Germline assignment: CDR1 KGHSH and CDR2 LQKENI. The CDR3 nucleotides are TGTGCCAGCTCATACCGGGACAACGACTACGAGCAGTACTTC. Amino acid sequence: CASSYRDNDYEQYF. The variable domain in full, with the rest retrieved from reference TRBV18 and TRBJ2-7, is NAGVMQNPRHLVRRRGQEARLRCSPMKGHSHVYWYRQLPEEGLKFMVYLQKENIIDESGMPKERFSAEFPKEGPSILRIQQVVRGDSAAYFCASSYRDNDYEQYFGPGTRLTVT.

The CDR3 DNA sequence: TGTGCCAGCAGCGCCCGATCCTCTAGCGGTCTGCAGTATTTT. This encodes CASSARSSSGLQYF. The chain joins TRBV5-4 to TRBJ2-3, with 7 nucleotides matching TRBD2. The V segment lost 4 bases and the J segment 11 bases; nucleotides outside the gene matches: 13. Germline CDR1 reads SGHNT; CDR2 reads YYREEE (reference sequence). The CDR3 spans 14 residues.

The chain joins TRBV7-9 to TRBJ1-1; no definite D call. V lost 5 bases and J 11 bases, leaving 12 bases between the germline ends. Germline CDR1 is SEHNR and CDR2 is FQNEAQ (reference sequence). The CDR3 totals 11 residues. As DNA, the CDR3 is TGTGCCAGCAGCCAGAGTTATGGGGCTTTCTTT. Protein: CASSQSYGAFF.

Here the CDR3 reads CASSEPGSTDTQYF. The DNA for the CDR3 is TGTGCCAGCAGTGAACCTGGGAGCACAGATACGCAGTATTTT. V and J are TRBV6-1 and TRBJ2-3; D is uncertain. Per the germline V gene, CDR1 is MNHNS and CDR2 is SASEGT. The CDR3 is made up of 14 amino acids. V was clipped by 2 bases and J by 0 bases, with 6 bases between them.

This chain connects TRBV7-9 to TRBJ2-5; no definite D call. The germline CDR1 and CDR2 sequences are SEHNR and FQNEAQ (reference sequence). This CDR3 spans 15 amino acids. Deletions cut 7 bases from V and 4 bases from J, with 19 bases between. In DNA form, the CDR3 reads TGTGCCAGCAAGGGTCCCACCTCCCCAGGAGAGACCCAGTACTTC. Protein: CASKGPTSPGETQYF.

The rearrangement joins TRBV10-2 to TRBJ1-1, with a weak D call TRBD1 (5 bases). Trimming shortened V by 8 bases and J by 6 bases, and 19 bases separated the two germline ends. Germline CDR1 is WSHSY and CDR2 is SAAADI. This CDR3 contains 14 residues. The CDR3 coding sequence is TGCGCCAGCGCGTGGGACCTCGGGTGGGCTGAAGCTTTCTTT. Translating it yields CASAWDLGWAEAFF.

The chain couples TRBV6-1 to TRBJ1-2; 9 bases match TRBD1. Germline CDR1 MNHNS, CDR2 SASEGT. V was pared by 6 bases and J by 5 bases, with 10 bases of the junction left unmatched. The CDR3 loop spans 15 amino acids. The CDR3: CASRDWGQGGYGYTF. The DNA of the CDR3 is TGTGCCAGCAGGGACTGGGGACAGGGAGGATATGGCTACACCTTC.

CDR3 nucleotides: TGTGCCAGCAGTTACGAGGGGACCGGGGAGCTGTTTTTT. Translated: CASSYEGTGELFF. This rearrangement joins TRBV6-5 to TRBJ2-2, with D perhaps assigned TRBD1 or TRBD2 (5 bases each). Germline CDR1 and CDR2: MNHEY and SVGAGI. This CDR3 contains 13 residues. Trimming took off 2 bases at V and 5 bases at J, with 6 bases between the two ends.

The chain recombines TRBV27 with TRBJ2-5; 8 nucleotides line up with TRBD2. The CDR3 loop spans 15 amino acids. Trimming removed 3 bases from V and 5 bases from J; junction bases left unmatched: 8. Germline values: CDR1 MNHEY, CDR2 SMNVEV (reference sequence). In DNA form, the CDR3 reads TGTGCCAGCAGTTTGCGGGGGGCGGGTCTGGAGACCCAGTACTTC. Protein product: CASSLRGAGLETQYF.

The CDR3 loop reads CASSVGGGTAGELFF. CDR3 nucleotide sequence: TGTGCCAGCAGCGTAGGAGGAGGGACCGCCGGGGAGCTGTTTTTT. This chain uses TRBV9 with TRBJ2-2, with a weak D call TRBD2 (6 bases). The CDR3 loop spans 15 amino acids. The germline V gene has CDR1 SGDLS and CDR2 YYNGEE. Deletions cut 0 bases from V and 6 bases from J, with 12 bases between.

V gene TRBV18 combines with J gene TRBJ1-2, with TRBD1 as a possible D gene (6 bases). Per the germline V gene, CDR1 is KGHSH and CDR2 is LQKENI. V shed 5 bases and J shed 8 bases, with 15 bases lying between them. This CDR3 is built from 13 residues. CDR3 in DNA: TGTGCCAGCTCAGCGACAGGACCTACCGGCTACACCTTC. Encoded protein: CASSATGPTGYTF.

J is TRBJ1-3 and V is TRBV7-6, with D possibly TRBD1 on 6 matching bases. With 2 bases removed from V and 7 bases from J, the gap between germline ends came to 21 bases. The CDR3 extends over 17 amino acids. CDR1 is SGHVS, CDR2 FNYEAQ, per germline. CDR3 residues: CASSLFPSGDLGNTIYF. DNA for the CDR3: TGTGCCAGCAGCTTATTTCCTTCAGGGGACCTAGGGAACACCATATATTTT.

The chain has TRBV18 and TRBJ1-2; D ambiguous. CDR1 is KGHSH and CDR2 is LQKENI in the germline V gene. The V end lost 5 bases, the J end lost 0 bases, and 13 bases lay between the germline ends. There are 15 residues in the CDR3. CDR3 DNA: TGTGCCAGCTCATCGCGAGCCGGAGCTAACTATGGCTACACCTTC. This codes for CASSSRAGANYGYTF.